This passage covers 23 T cell receptor beta chains from one sample sequenced in a study of PD-1 blockade in classical Hodgkin lymphoma. Sequencing used immunoSEQ multiplex PCR; TCRdb keeps in-frame clones, though not all of them. The sample records 25,000 to 35,000 clones, less than 80% being singletons. Specified time point: cycle 4 day 1 (C4D1), after less than 7 weeks of nivolumab. Each of the patients experienced relapse following autologous stem cell transplantation, and their brentuximab vedotin exposure differed. Magnetic depletion of unwanted cells isolated CD4+ T cells from thawed PBMCs. This specimen consisted of CD4+ T cells from blood, obtained before the fourth cycle of nivolumab. Receptors were obtained from a human donor with classical Hodgkin lymphoma.

The chain is built from TRBV7-8 and TRBJ2-7, with 8 positions matching TRBD1. Germline CDR1 reads SGHVS; CDR2 reads FQNEAQ. CDR3 size: 16 residues. After removal of 2 bases from V and 2 bases from J, the junction contained 8 bases not matched to a gene. The CDR3 loop is CASSLNSQGATYEQYF. Written as DNA, the CDR3 is TGTGCCAGCAGCTTAAACAGCCAGGGGGCCACCTACGAGCAGTACTTC. The complete variable domain, with remaining parts taken from reference TRBV7-8 and TRBJ2-7, reads GAGVSQSPRYKVAKRGQDVALRCDPISGHVSLFWYQQALGQGPEFLTYFQNEAQLDKSGLPSDRFFAERPEGSVSTLKIQRTQQEDSAVYLCASSLNSQGATYEQYFGPGTRLTVT.

To note about this clone: Relative to the germline gene, one junction end is altered; a read error may explain this. This sequence joins TRBV5-4 and TRBJ2-1; TRBD2 aligns across 9 bases. Germline values: CDR1 SGHNT, CDR2 YYREEE (reference sequence). This CDR3 has 17 residues. CDR3 residues: CATSQLSVVLAGSEQFF. The CDR3 DNA follows: TGTGCCACCAGCCAATTGAGTGTGGTGCTAGCGGGATCTGAGCAGTTCTTC.

The rearrangement uses TRBV19 and TRBJ1-2, with D unclear. Germline V gives CDR1 LNHDA, CDR2 SQIVND (reference sequence). The CDR3 loop spans 13 amino acids. V dropped 6 bases and J dropped 9 bases, with 17 bases sitting between them. The chain's CDR3 is CASRAETGESYTF. As DNA, the CDR3 is TGTGCCAGTAGGGCGGAGACTGGGGAAAGCTACACCTTC.

This clone was seen a few times. The chain is built from TRBV2 and TRBJ1-2; D is perhaps TRBD1 (6 bases). There are 15 residues in the CDR3. V dropped 3 bases and J dropped 4 bases, with 15 bases sitting between them. Germline V gives CDR1 SNHLY, CDR2 FYNNEI. CDR3 protein: CASSDWGAGGYGYTF. The CDR3 nucleotides are TGTGCCAGCAGTGATTGGGGGGCCGGGGGCTATGGCTACACCTTC.

The chain carries TRBV7-9 and TRBJ2-2; D remains unclear. The CDR3 is 13 amino acids. Germline CDR1 and CDR2: SEHNR and FQNEAQ (reference sequence). V dropped 1 base and J dropped 6 bases, with 6 bases sitting between them. CDR3 residues: CASSLVVSGELFF. CDR3 sequence (DNA): TGTGCCAGCAGCTTAGTCGTGTCCGGGGAGCTGTTTTTT.

The chain employs TRBV2 and TRBJ1-5, with D perhaps TRBD1 (6 bases). The CDR3 runs to 15 residues. Trimming pared 6 bases from V and 6 bases from J, leaving 18 bases between. Germline-derived CDR1 and CDR2 are SNHLY and FYNNEI. The CDR3 region has the DNA TGTGCCAGCAGCGGGGACATAGCCGCGTTTCAGCCCCAGCATTTT. This gives the protein CASSGDIAAFQPQHF.

The CDR3 DNA reads TGTGCCAGCAGCGTAGCTATAGGTGAAAAACTGTTTTTT. Amino acids: CASSVAIGEKLFF. The chain combines TRBV9 with TRBJ1-4, with D uncertain. The V and J ends lost 0 bases and 7 bases respectively, with 7 bases between them. The germline V gene has CDR1 SGDLS and CDR2 YYNGEE. The length of the CDR3 is 13 residues.

The gene calls are TRBV11-2 and TRBJ1-2; the D gene is possibly TRBD1 (5 bases). Trimming removed 7 bases from V and 0 bases from J, with 18 bases in between. The CDR3 has 16 residues. CDR1 and CDR2 from the germline V gene are SGHAT and FQNNGV. This CDR3 reads CASTPRLGESNYGYTF. DNA of the CDR3: TGTGCCAGCACCCCCCGGCTGGGGGAATCTAACTATGGCTACACCTTC.

The V gene is TRBV19, the J gene TRBJ1-2, with D possibly being TRBD1 (5 bases). Germline CDR1 is LNHDA and CDR2 is SQIVND (reference sequence). V was cut by 7 bases and J by 4 bases, with 13 bases left in between. The CDR3 contains 13 residues. CDR3 protein: CASTPGRVYGYTF. The CDR3, as DNA: TGTGCCAGTACCCCGGGACGGGTCTATGGCTACACCTTC. The whole variable domain, remainder taken from reference TRBV19 and TRBJ1-2, is DGGITQSPKYLFRKEGQNVTLSCEQNLNHDAMYWYRQDPGQGLRLIYYSQIVNDFQKGDIAEGYSVSREKKESFPLTVTSAQKNPTAFYLCASTPGRVYGYTFGSGTRLTVV.

The rearrangement joins TRBV19 to TRBJ1-3; perhaps TRBD1 as D (6 bases). V dropped 6 bases and J dropped 0 bases, with 21 bases sitting between them. CDR3 length: 18 amino acids. Germline V CDR1 and CDR2: LNHDA, SQIVND (reference sequence). The CDR3 here is CASRPRQVNPDSGNTIYF. The CDR3 nucleotides read TGTGCCAGTAGACCACGACAGGTAAACCCCGACTCTGGAAACACCATATATTTT. Full variable domain (rest looked up from reference TRBV19 and TRBJ1-3): DGGITQSPKYLFRKEGQNVTLSCEQNLNHDAMYWYRQDPGQGLRLIYYSQIVNDFQKGDIAEGYSVSREKKESFPLTVTSAQKNPTAFYLCASRPRQVNPDSGNTIYFGEGSWLTVV.

The chain employs TRBV5-4 and TRBJ2-7, with a possible D match to TRBD2 (5 bases). Germline V lookup: CDR1 SGHNT, CDR2 YYREEE (reference sequence). Deletions cut 0 bases from V and 4 bases from J, with 17 bases between. The CDR3 runs 16 residues. The CDR3 DNA follows: TGTGCCAGCAGCTTGGGACGACTAAGGGCCGGTTACGAGCAGTACTTC. This codes for CASSLGRLRAGYEQYF.

The V and J genes are TRBV7-2 and TRBJ2-7; TRBD1 aligns across 10 bases. V shed 5 bases, J shed 2 bases, and the junction held 6 bases outside the gene matches. Germline V gives CDR1 SGHTA, CDR2 FQGNSA. The CDR3 runs to 15 residues. CDR3 amino acids: CASSVGQGGTYEQYF. CDR3 bases: TGTGCCAGCAGCGTCGGACAGGGGGGGACCTACGAGCAGTACTTC.

There are a few counts of this clone. The chain combines TRBV7-6 with TRBJ1-2; D is possibly TRBD1 (5 bases). Germline V gives CDR1 SGHVS, CDR2 FNYEAQ. Trimming left V 2 bases short and J 3 bases short, with 13 bases between. The CDR3 contains 15 residues. Here the CDR3 reads CASSLSPGPYYGYTF. The CDR3 bases are TGTGCCAGCAGCTTATCCCCAGGGCCCTACTATGGCTACACCTTC.

This chain connects TRBV7-2 to TRBJ1-1; 8 bases are shared with TRBD1. Germline CDR1 and CDR2: SGHTA and FQGNSA. This CDR3 is built from 17 residues. With V trimmed by 4 bases and J by 1 base, 11 bases remained unmatched. The CDR3 spells CASSSLRQGWWNTEAFF. The CDR3 DNA follows: TGTGCCAGCAGCTCGTTGAGACAGGGGTGGTGGAACACTGAAGCTTTCTTT.

This rearrangement joins TRBV18 to TRBJ1-1; possible D gene TRBD1, 5 bases. The CDR3 runs 16 residues. The V gene's germline CDR1 is KGHSH and CDR2 LQKENI. The V end was cut by 3 bases, the J end by 1 base, with 15 bases between. The CDR3 sequence is CASSPSIGQGNTEAFF. The CDR3 DNA reads as TGTGCCAGCTCACCGTCGATTGGGCAGGGGAACACTGAAGCTTTCTTT.

The genes are TRBV5-4 and TRBJ2-1; TRBD1 is a possible D gene (5 bases). There are 14 residues in the CDR3. Germline V gene data show CDR1 as SGHNT and CDR2 as YYREEE (reference sequence). Trimming left V 4 bases short and J 7 bases short, with 15 bases between. CDR3 protein: CASSAPQGRNEQFF. DNA for the CDR3: TGTGCCAGCAGCGCGCCTCAGGGTAGGAATGAGCAGTTCTTC.

The rearrangement links TRBV6-1 to TRBJ2-2; 7 bases agree with TRBD1. Germline-derived CDR1 and CDR2 are MNHNS and SASEGT. V shed 5 bases, J shed 8 bases, and the junction held 5 bases outside the gene matches. The CDR3 length is 13 residues. This CDR3 reads CASSSTGPGELFF. Here the CDR3 DNA reads TGTGCCAGCAGTTCGACAGGGCCAGGGGAGCTGTTTTTT.

The chain uses TRBV18 and TRBJ1-1; D possibly corresponds to TRBD1 (5 bases). Per the germline V gene, CDR1 is KGHSH and CDR2 is LQKENI. The V gene lost 6 bases and the J gene lost 3 bases, with 11 bases spanning the gap. The length of the CDR3 is 13 residues. The CDR3, as DNA: TGTGCCAGCTCCTCGGGACCTCACACTGAAGCTTTCTTT. This translates into CASSSGPHTEAFF.

This sequence joins TRBV5-6 and TRBJ2-2, with 9 nucleotides matching TRBD2. The germline gives CDR1 SGHDT, CDR2 YYEEEE. V dropped 0 bases and J dropped 5; count of bases not matched to a gene: 5. The CDR3 covers 16 residues. This chain's CDR3 is CASSLGLAGITGELFF. In nucleotides, the CDR3 is TGTGCCAGCAGCTTGGGGCTAGCGGGAATTACCGGGGAGCTGTTTTTT.

The chain uses TRBV7-6 and TRBJ2-3; D unclear. The CDR3 extends over 11 amino acids. V dropped 3 bases and J dropped 4 bases, with 2 bases sitting between them. Germline V CDR1 and CDR2: SGHVS, FNYEAQ. The CDR3 sequence is CASSFADTQYF. CDR3 coding DNA: TGTGCCAGCAGCTTTGCAGATACGCAGTATTTT.

This chain joins TRBV5-1 and TRBJ2-7; TRBD1 aligns across 12 bases. This CDR3 has 15 amino acids. CDR1 is SGHRS, CDR2 YFSETQ, per germline. J gave up 4 bases and V 3 bases, and 5 bases lay outside the gene matches. CDR3 nucleotide sequence: TGCGCCAGCAGCTGGCCGGGACAGGGGGCTTACGAGCAGTACTTC. As protein: CASSWPGQGAYEQYF.

CDR3 in DNA: TGTGCCAGCAGGATGGGACGCACAGATACGCAGTATTTT. It yields the protein CASRMGRTDTQYF. The chain is built from TRBV2 and TRBJ2-3; D may be TRBD1 or TRBD2 (5 bases each). The CDR3 runs to 13 residues. CDR1 and CDR2 from the germline V gene are SNHLY and FYNNEI. The V end was cut by 6 bases, the J end by 1 base, with 8 bases between. The full variable domain, completed using reference TRBV2 and TRBJ2-3, is EPEVTQTPSHQVTQMGQEVILRCVPISNHLYFYWYRQILGQKVEFLVSFYNNEISEKSEIFDDQFSVERPDGSNFTLKIRSTKLEDSAMYFCASRMGRTDTQYFGPGTRLTVL.

V and J are TRBV6-5 and TRBJ2-2; possibly TRBD2 for D (6 bases). The CDR3 length is 14 residues. Germline loops: CDR1 MNHEY, CDR2 SVGAGI. Trimming stripped 0 bases from V and 6 bases from J, with 8 bases between. The CDR3 loop reads CASSYSWDSGELFF. In nucleotides, the CDR3 is TGTGCCAGCAGTTACTCATGGGACTCCGGGGAGCTGTTTTTT.